A selection of T cell receptor beta chains follows, all from one sample in a study of CD4 T cells in relation to SARS-CoV-2 and coronaviruses. Produced via immunoSEQ multiplex PCR; TCRdb's table is partial and in-frame only. The sample shows 60,000 or so clones, 85% to 95% of them seen only once. Sequencing used naive CD4+ T cells from PBMCs. The receptors shown here come from a human donor in good health. Both conserved end residues are part of each CDR3. Fields, in order: V gene, D gene, J gene, clone size, CDR3 protein, CDR3 DNA. D genes are given only for firm matches. Clone size is stated in some rows and not others, as once, few, many or a class when expanded.

V gene: TRBV27
D gene: -
J gene: TRBJ1-4
clone size: -
CDR3 protein: CASSLSWAATNEKLFF
CDR3 DNA: TGTGCCAGCAGTTTAAGTTGGGCTGCAACTAATGAAAAACTGTTTTTT

V gene: TRBV7-3
D gene: TRBD1
J gene: TRBJ2-7
clone size: -
CDR3 protein: CASSPGQGYEQYF
CDR3 DNA: TGTGCCAGCAGCCCTGGACAGGGCTACGAGCAGTACTTC

V gene: TRBV7-3
D gene: TRBD2
J gene: TRBJ2-2
clone size: -
CDR3 protein: CASSLQLAGTGELFF
CDR3 DNA: TGTGCCAGCAGCTTACAACTAGCGGGCACCGGGGAGCTGTTTTTT

V gene: TRBV27
D gene: TRBD2
J gene: TRBJ2-3
clone size: -
CDR3 protein: CASSLPGLAGGGNTQYF
CDR3 DNA: TGTGCCAGCAGTTTACCGGGACTAGCGGGAGGAGGTAATACGCAGTATTTT

V gene: TRBV21-1
D gene: -
J gene: TRBJ1-5
clone size: few
CDR3 protein: CASSAGQDNSNQPQHF
CDR3 DNA: TGTGCCAGCAGCGCCGGACAGGATAATAGCAATCAGCCCCAGCATTTT

V gene: TRBV20-1
D gene: -
J gene: TRBJ2-5
clone size: -
CDR3 protein: CSARTGETQYF
CDR3 DNA: TGCAGTGCTAGAACGGGAGAGACCCAGTACTTC

V gene: TRBV27
D gene: -
J gene: TRBJ2-7
clone size: -
CDR3 protein: CASSLNGPYEQYF
CDR3 DNA: TGTGCCAGCAGTCTGAACGGGCCCTACGAGCAGTACTTC

V gene: TRBV3-1/TRBV3-2
D gene: TRBD2
J gene: TRBJ2-3
clone size: -
CDR3 protein: CASSQFAGTSGTTDTQYF
CDR3 DNA: TGTGCCAGCAGCCAATTTGCCGGGACTAGCGGGACCACAGATACGCAGTATTTT

V gene: TRBV5-6
D gene: -
J gene: TRBJ1-2
clone size: -
CDR3 protein: CASSLGEIVYGYTF
CDR3 DNA: TGTGCCAGCAGTCTGGGGGAAATCGTCTATGGCTACACCTTC

V gene: TRBV12-3/TRBV12-4
D gene: -
J gene: TRBJ1-2
clone size: -
CDR3 protein: CASNTGGYGYTF
CDR3 DNA: TGTGCCAGCAACACGGGGGGCTATGGCTACACCTTC

V gene: TRBV10-3
D gene: -
J gene: TRBJ2-7
clone size: -
CDR3 protein: CAISESGAMSYEQYF
CDR3 DNA: TGTGCCATCAGTGAGTCAGGGGCGATGTCCTACGAGCAGTACTTC

V gene: TRBV21-1
D gene: -
J gene: TRBJ2-1
clone size: -
CDR3 protein: CASSKGPGRPSYNEQFF
CDR3 DNA: TGTGCCAGCAGCAAAGGGCCCGGTCGGCCTTCCTACAATGAGCAGTTCTTC

V gene: TRBV12-3/TRBV12-4
D gene: -
J gene: TRBJ1-6
clone size: -
CDR3 protein: CASSLYPEPLHF
CDR3 DNA: TGTGCCAGCAGTTTATATCCAGAACCCCTCCACTTT

V gene: TRBV7-9
D gene: -
J gene: TRBJ2-1
clone size: -
CDR3 protein: CASREGHEQFF
CDR3 DNA: TGTGCCAGCAGGGAGGGTCATGAGCAGTTCTTC

V gene: TRBV7-3
D gene: -
J gene: TRBJ2-1
clone size: -
CDR3 protein: CASANGGYNEQFF
CDR3 DNA: TGTGCCAGCGCCAATGGGGGGTATAATGAGCAGTTCTTC

V gene: TRBV3-1/TRBV3-2
D gene: TRBD2
J gene: TRBJ2-7
clone size: -
CDR3 protein: CASSQGGSGKVIYEQYF
CDR3 DNA: TGTGCCAGCAGCCAAGGCGGAAGCGGGAAAGTGATCTACGAGCAGTACTTC

V gene: TRBV11-3
D gene: -
J gene: TRBJ2-3
clone size: -
CDR3 protein: CASSLDTGSTDTQYF
CDR3 DNA: TGTGCCAGCAGCTTAGACACGGGTAGCACAGATACGCAGTATTTT

V gene: TRBV12-3/TRBV12-4
D gene: -
J gene: TRBJ2-7
clone size: -
CDR3 protein: CASSLSRREQYF
CDR3 DNA: TGTGCCAGCAGCCTGAGCAGGCGCGAGCAGTACTTC

V gene: TRBV3-1/TRBV3-2
D gene: TRBD1
J gene: TRBJ1-1
clone size: -
CDR3 protein: CASSQYGTGGPMNTEAFF
CDR3 DNA: TGTGCCAGCAGCCAGTACGGGACAGGGGGCCCAATGAACACTGAAGCTTTCTTT

V gene: TRBV11-2
D gene: TRBD2
J gene: TRBJ2-7
clone size: -
CDR3 protein: CASSSTSGSYEQYF
CDR3 DNA: TGTGCCAGCAGCTCGACTAGCGGATCCTACGAGCAGTACTTC

V gene: TRBV6-5
D gene: TRBD1
J gene: TRBJ1-2
clone size: -
CDR3 protein: CASSYTGASNYGYTF
CDR3 DNA: TGTGCCAGCAGTTATACAGGGGCCTCCAACTATGGCTACACCTTC

V gene: TRBV5-1
D gene: TRBD1
J gene: TRBJ2-3
clone size: -
CDR3 protein: CASGDRGRDTQYF
CDR3 DNA: TGCGCCAGCGGGGACAGGGGGCGCGATACGCAGTATTTT

V gene: TRBV2
D gene: -
J gene: TRBJ1-4
clone size: once
CDR3 protein: CASSGERFLADNEKLFF
CDR3 DNA: TGTGCCAGCAGTGGGGAAAGGTTCCTCGCGGATAATGAAAAACTGTTTTTT

V gene: TRBV4-1
D gene: TRBD1
J gene: TRBJ1-4
clone size: -
CDR3 protein: CASSRGQATNEKLFF
CDR3 DNA: TGCGCCAGCAGCCGGGGACAGGCAACTAATGAAAAACTGTTTTTT

V gene: TRBV7-3
D gene: TRBD1
J gene: TRBJ2-5
clone size: -
CDR3 protein: CASSLTGDRGGETQYF
CDR3 DNA: TGTGCCAGCAGCTTAACTGGGGACAGGGGGGGAGAGACCCAGTACTTC

V gene: TRBV28
D gene: -
J gene: TRBJ2-4
clone size: -
CDR3 protein: CASSQTTTRVNIQYF
CDR3 DNA: TGTGCCAGCAGCCAGACTACCACGAGGGTAAACATTCAGTACTTC

V gene: TRBV7-3
D gene: -
J gene: TRBJ2-5
clone size: -
CDR3 protein: CASSQSGGSVETQYF
CDR3 DNA: TGTGCCAGCAGCCAATCTGGGGGTTCAGTGGAGACCCAGTACTTC

V gene: TRBV28
D gene: -
J gene: TRBJ1-4
clone size: -
CDR3 protein: CASGPTNEKLFF
CDR3 DNA: TGTGCCAGCGGCCCAACTAATGAAAAACTGTTTTTT

V gene: TRBV19
D gene: -
J gene: TRBJ1-2
clone size: -
CDR3 protein: CASSIFRPGGENYGYAF
CDR3 DNA: TGTGCCAGTAGTATTTTCAGGCCCGGGGGGGAGAACTATGGCTACGCCTTC

V gene: TRBV30
D gene: -
J gene: TRBJ2-7
clone size: -
CDR3 protein: CAWNEQGPGEQYF
CDR3 DNA: TGTGCCTGGAATGAACAGGGACCTGGGGAGCAGTACTTC

V gene: TRBV5-1
D gene: TRBD2
J gene: TRBJ2-1
clone size: -
CDR3 protein: CASSLQRGNNEQFF
CDR3 DNA: TGCGCCAGCAGCCTCCAGCGGGGTAACAATGAGCAGTTCTTC

V gene: TRBV19
D gene: -
J gene: TRBJ2-4
clone size: once
CDR3 protein: CASSIIGMGNIQYF
CDR3 DNA: TGTGCCAGTAGTATTATCGGGATGGGGAACATTCAGTACTTC

V gene: TRBV5-1
D gene: -
J gene: TRBJ1-1
clone size: once
CDR3 protein: CASGLGGGEAFF
CDR3 DNA: TGCGCCAGCGGCTTGGGCGGGGGGGAGGCTTTCTTT

V gene: TRBV27
D gene: -
J gene: TRBJ1-2
clone size: -
CDR3 protein: CASSLSGDRYTF
CDR3 DNA: TGTGCCAGCAGTTTATCAGGGGACCGCTACACCTTC

V gene: TRBV28
D gene: TRBD1
J gene: TRBJ2-3
clone size: -
CDR3 protein: CASSGDSPDTQYF
CDR3 DNA: TGTGCCAGCAGTGGGGACAGCCCAGATACGCAGTATTTT

V gene: TRBV24-1
D gene: -
J gene: TRBJ1-2
clone size: -
CDR3 protein: CATSGSQGNGYTF
CDR3 DNA: TGTGCCACCAGTGGATCACAGGGAAATGGCTACACCTTC

V gene: TRBV6-1
D gene: -
J gene: TRBJ2-7
clone size: once
CDR3 protein: CASSETETRNYEQYF
CDR3 DNA: TGTGCCAGCAGTGAAACTGAGACTAGAAATTACGAGCAGTACTTC

V gene: TRBV27
D gene: -
J gene: TRBJ2-7
clone size: -
CDR3 protein: CASSPQGPSYEQYF
CDR3 DNA: TGTGCCAGCAGCCCACAGGGACCCTCCTACGAGCAGTACTTC

V gene: TRBV7-6
D gene: -
J gene: TRBJ2-3
clone size: -
CDR3 protein: CASSLGVGDTDTQYF
CDR3 DNA: TGTGCCAGCAGCTTAGGGGTCGGAGACACAGATACGCAGTATTTT

V gene: TRBV28
D gene: -
J gene: TRBJ1-3
clone size: -
CDR3 protein: CASTTPARNTIYF
CDR3 DNA: TGTGCCAGCACCACCCCAGCCCGAAACACCATATATTTT

V gene: TRBV7-8
D gene: TRBD1
J gene: TRBJ2-7
clone size: -
CDR3 protein: CASSAGQDGEQYF
CDR3 DNA: TGTGCCAGCAGCGCCGGACAGGACGGCGAGCAGTACTTC

V gene: TRBV2
D gene: TRBD1
J gene: TRBJ2-5
clone size: -
CDR3 protein: CASSAPTGGRETQYF
CDR3 DNA: TGTGCCAGCAGTGCGCCGACAGGGGGCCGAGAGACCCAGTACTTC

V gene: TRBV6-5
D gene: -
J gene: TRBJ1-3
clone size: -
CDR3 protein: CASSYRRTDSGNTIYF
CDR3 DNA: TGTGCCAGCAGTTACAGAAGGACAGACTCTGGAAACACCATATATTTT

V gene: TRBV7-3
D gene: -
J gene: TRBJ2-2
clone size: -
CDR3 protein: CASSWGHGGNTGELFF
CDR3 DNA: TGTGCCAGCAGCTGGGGTCATGGGGGGAACACCGGGGAGCTGTTTTTT

V gene: TRBV5-4
D gene: -
J gene: TRBJ2-3
clone size: -
CDR3 protein: CASSADYQPRYF
CDR3 DNA: TGTGCCAGCAGCGCGGACTATCAACCCAGGTATTTT

V gene: TRBV6-5
D gene: -
J gene: TRBJ2-2
clone size: -
CDR3 protein: CASSYGTLGTGELFF
CDR3 DNA: TGTGCCAGCAGTTACGGGACCCTGGGCACCGGGGAGCTGTTTTTT

V gene: TRBV7-6
D gene: -
J gene: TRBJ2-1
clone size: -
CDR3 protein: CASSLAPDEQFF
CDR3 DNA: TGTGCCAGCAGCTTAGCGCCGGATGAGCAGTTCTTC